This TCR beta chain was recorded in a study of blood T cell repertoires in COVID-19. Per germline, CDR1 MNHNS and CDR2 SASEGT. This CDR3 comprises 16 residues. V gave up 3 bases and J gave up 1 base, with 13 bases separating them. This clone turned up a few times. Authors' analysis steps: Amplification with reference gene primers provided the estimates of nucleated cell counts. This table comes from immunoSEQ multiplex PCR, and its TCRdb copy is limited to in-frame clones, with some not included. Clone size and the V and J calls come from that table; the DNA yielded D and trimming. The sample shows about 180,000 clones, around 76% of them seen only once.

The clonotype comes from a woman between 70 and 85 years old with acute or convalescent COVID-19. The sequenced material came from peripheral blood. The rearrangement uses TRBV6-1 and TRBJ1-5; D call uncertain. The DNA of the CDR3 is TGTGCCAGCAGTGATGCTCTAGGAGGCAGCAATCAGCCCCAGCATTTT. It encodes CASSDALGGSNQPQHF.